Each of the 17 T cell receptor beta chains below was sequenced from the same sample in a study of OX40 agonist ivuxolimab in advanced cancers. Assay used: immunoSEQ multiplex PCR; TCRdb lists only in-frame clones, some missing. This table holds tens of thousands of clones, roughly four fifths found once. This material consisted of CD4+ or CD8+ T cells sorted from blood, taken in a trial of the OX40 agonist ivuxolimab. These TCRs come from an adult with an advanced solid tumor such as melanoma, head and neck, liver or kidney cancer.

This sequence joins TRBV19 and TRBJ2-1, with D tentatively TRBD2 (6 bases). V lost 1 base and J lost 7, with 17 bases in between. Germline-derived CDR1 and CDR2 are LNHDA and SQIVND (reference sequence). This CDR3 spans 16 amino acids. This CDR3 reads CASSIGWRETANEQFF. CDR3 DNA: TGTGCCAGTAGTATAGGATGGCGGGAAACGGCGAATGAGCAGTTCTTC.

This sequence joins TRBV6-1 and TRBJ2-1; 8 bases match TRBD2. The CDR3 covers 15 residues. Germline trimming cut 2 bases from V and 4 bases from J; bases unmatched to any gene: 4. CDR1 is MNHNS and CDR2 is SASEGT in the germline V gene. Here the CDR3 reads CASSESSGGYNEQFF. CDR3 in DNA: TGTGCCAGCAGTGAATCCAGCGGGGGTTACAATGAGCAGTTCTTC.

This clone was recorded only once. The gene calls are TRBV6-4 and TRBJ1-2, with D hard to call. Trimming shortened V by 3 bases and J by 0 bases, and 14 bases separated the two germline ends. CDR1 is MRHNA, CDR2 SNTAGT, per germline. The CDR3 loop spans 16 amino acids. The CDR3 sequence is CASSETVNDPNYGYTF. The CDR3 DNA is TGTGCCAGCAGTGAAACTGTAAACGATCCTAACTATGGCTACACCTTC.

This chain joins TRBV5-1 and TRBJ2-1, with D maybe TRBD1 (5 bases). Trimming removed 5 bases from V and 4 bases from J, with 10 bases in between. CDR3 length equals 13 residues. Germline CDR1 is SGHRS and CDR2 is YFSETQ. The CDR3 nucleotides read TGCGCCAGCAGTCTGAACAGGTACAATGAGCAGTTCTTC. It translates to CASSLNRYNEQFF.

The V and J genes are TRBV5-4 and TRBJ2-7; D gene ambiguous. Trimming took 0 bases from V and 2 from J, leaving 15 bases between them. The CDR3 is 16 residues long. Germline loops: CDR1 SGHNT, CDR2 YYREEE (reference sequence). Here the CDR3 DNA reads TGTGCCAGCAGCTTGGCATACCCTTCCATTACCTACGAGCAGTACTTC. Translating gives CASSLAYPSITYEQYF. The full variable domain, with the rest looked up from reference TRBV5-4 and TRBJ2-7, is ETGVTQSPTHLIKTRGQQVTLRCSSQSGHNTVSWYQQALGQGPQFIFQYYREEENGRGNFPPRFSGLQFPNYSSELNVNALELDDSALYLCASSLAYPSITYEQYFGPGTRLTVT.

V gene TRBV18 combines with J gene TRBJ2-2, with 7 bases identical to TRBD1. The CDR3 has 17 amino acids. The trim removed 3 bases at V and 6 bases at J, leaving 13 bases unmatched. CDR1 is KGHSH and CDR2 is LQKENI in the germline V gene. CDR3 sequence: CASSPIESRGGAGELFF. Written as DNA, the CDR3 is TGTGCCAGCTCACCGATAGAGTCACGAGGGGGCGCCGGGGAGCTGTTTTTT.

V gene TRBV6-5 combines with J gene TRBJ2-3, with 9 bases lining up with TRBD2. Germline V gives CDR1 MNHEY, CDR2 SVGAGI. The CDR3 is 15 amino acids. The ends lost 2 bases at V and 0 bases at J; junction bases unmatched: 0. For the CDR3, the DNA is TGTGCCAGCAGTTACCTAGCGGGGAGCACAGATACGCAGTATTTT. Protein sequence: CASSYLAGSTDTQYF.

V gene TRBV9 combines with J gene TRBJ2-3; the D gene is possibly TRBD1 (6 bases). V lost 0 bases and J lost 2, with 13 bases in between. CDR1 is SGDLS, CDR2 YYNGEE, per germline. CDR3 length: 16 residues. Written as DNA, the CDR3 is TGTGCCAGCAGCGTAGAAGGGGGACACCCCACAGATACGCAGTATTTT. This translates into CASSVEGGHPTDTQYF.

The rearrangement links TRBV2 to TRBJ1-6; 10 bases align to TRBD1. This CDR3 is built from 14 residues. From germline, CDR1 is SNHLY and CDR2 FYNNEI. With V trimmed by 6 bases and J by 10 bases, 6 bases remained unmatched. CDR3 loop: CASRTGGAGSPLHF. The CDR3 DNA is TGTGCCAGCAGGACAGGGGGCGCAGGGTCACCCCTCCACTTT. The full variable domain, with the rest looked up from reference TRBV2 and TRBJ1-6, is EPEVTQTPSHQVTQMGQEVILRCVPISNHLYFYWYRQILGQKVEFLVSFYNNEISEKSEIFDDQFSVERPDGSNFTLKIRSTKLEDSAMYFCASRTGGAGSPLHFGNGTRLTVT.

In this sample, this clone turned up once. The chain has TRBV2 and TRBJ1-2, with 7 positions matching TRBD1. This CDR3 is built from 14 residues. From germline, CDR1 is SNHLY and CDR2 FYNNEI. After removal of 8 bases from V and 1 base from J, the junction contained 7 bases not matched to a gene. Here the CDR3 DNA reads TGTGCCAGCGTAACTGGGACAGTTAACTATGGCTACACCTTC. Translation: CASVTGTVNYGYTF.

The genes are TRBV9 and TRBJ1-1; D might be TRBD1 (5 bases). The CDR3 spans 14 residues. Trimming pared 4 bases from V and 1 base from J, leaving 11 bases between. CDR1 and CDR2 from the germline V gene are SGDLS and YYNGEE. CDR3 coding DNA: TGTGCCAGCAGCCTTCGGGGCTGGAACACTGAAGCTTTCTTT. This codes for CASSLRGWNTEAFF.

This chain connects TRBV21-1 to TRBJ2-6; the tabulated D call, TRBD1, remains unverified against the DNA. TRBV21-1 is a pseudogene locus. The CDR3 contains 14 residues. The CDR3 bases are TGTGCCAGCAGCAAAGGCCCAGATACCAACGTCCTGACTTTC. Encoded protein: CASSKGPDTNVLTF.

This chain uses TRBV6-1 with TRBJ2-1; tentative D call: TRBD2 (6 bases). CDR3 length: 14 residues. Trimming left V 10 bases short and J 3 bases short, with 16 bases between. Germline-derived CDR1 and CDR2 are MNHNS and SASEGT. The CDR3 spells CAIEWGVGYNEQFF. The CDR3 coding sequence is TGTGCCATCGAGTGGGGGGTCGGCTACAATGAGCAGTTCTTC.

The V gene is TRBV28, the J gene TRBJ2-6, with D unclear. From germline, CDR1 is MDHEN and CDR2 SYDVKM. Deletions cut 9 bases from V and 3 bases from J, with 0 bases between. The CDR3 has 10 residues. CDR3 sequence reads: CASGANVLTF. The CDR3, as DNA: TGTGCCAGTGGGGCCAACGTCCTGACTTTC.

J is TRBJ1-3 and V is TRBV7-9; TRBD1 agrees at 8 bases. CDR3 length: 17 amino acids. Germline CDR1 and CDR2: SEHNR and FQNEAQ (reference sequence). Losses at the gene ends were 3 bases for V and 0 bases for J; bases not matched to a gene: 7. DNA for the CDR3: TGTGCCAGCAGCTTGACTTCAGGGGGCGGCTCTGGAAACACCATATATTTT. It specifies CASSLTSGGGSGNTIYF.

This CDR3 reads CASSQEAGGPDTGELFF. The CDR3 nucleotides read TGTGCCAGCAGCCAAGAGGCGGGGGGGCCGGACACCGGGGAGCTGTTTTTT. The chain links TRBV4-2 to TRBJ2-2, with 9 bases lining up with TRBD2. This CDR3 has 17 residues. V was pared by 0 bases and J by 3 bases, with 5 bases of the junction left unmatched. The V gene's germline CDR1 is LGHNA and CDR2 YNFKEQ.

The table lists this clone with a count of one. The chain has TRBV11-2 and TRBJ1-2; D may be TRBD1 (5 bases). CDR3 length equals 14 residues. Germline loops: CDR1 SGHAT, CDR2 FQNNGV. Trimming stripped 1 base from V and 4 bases from J, with 10 bases between. CDR3 residues: CASSLAGGGYGYTF. Written as DNA, the CDR3 is TGTGCCAGCAGCTTAGCTGGGGGGGGCTATGGCTACACCTTC.